Reported below is one T cell receptor beta chain. The data were obtained in a study of PD-L1 blockade in urothelial cancer. Study-wide context: Analysis of the blood was performed 3 weeks (second dose) and 6 weeks after treatment start. Counts from blood samples showed a median of roughly 140,000 T cells.

Stated time point: pretreatment peripheral blood. Profiled with immunoSEQ multiplex PCR; TCRdb holds only in-frame clones, not every one. The sample consists of tens of thousands of clones, around 91% of them appearing once. This material consisted of PBMCs, taken around atezolizumab (anti-PD-L1) treatment. This TCR derives from a man between 60 and 70 years old with urothelial cancer.

This CDR3 reads CASNSQAGGGETQYF. The DNA for the CDR3 is TGTGCCAGCAACTCACAGGCGGGAGGGGGAGAGACCCAGTACTTC. The chain recombines TRBV7-2 with TRBJ2-5; 9 nucleotides align to TRBD2. This CDR3 has 15 residues. Trimming removed 7 bases from V and 4 bases from J; junction bases left unmatched: 10. CDR1 and CDR2 (germline): SGHTA, FQGNSA.